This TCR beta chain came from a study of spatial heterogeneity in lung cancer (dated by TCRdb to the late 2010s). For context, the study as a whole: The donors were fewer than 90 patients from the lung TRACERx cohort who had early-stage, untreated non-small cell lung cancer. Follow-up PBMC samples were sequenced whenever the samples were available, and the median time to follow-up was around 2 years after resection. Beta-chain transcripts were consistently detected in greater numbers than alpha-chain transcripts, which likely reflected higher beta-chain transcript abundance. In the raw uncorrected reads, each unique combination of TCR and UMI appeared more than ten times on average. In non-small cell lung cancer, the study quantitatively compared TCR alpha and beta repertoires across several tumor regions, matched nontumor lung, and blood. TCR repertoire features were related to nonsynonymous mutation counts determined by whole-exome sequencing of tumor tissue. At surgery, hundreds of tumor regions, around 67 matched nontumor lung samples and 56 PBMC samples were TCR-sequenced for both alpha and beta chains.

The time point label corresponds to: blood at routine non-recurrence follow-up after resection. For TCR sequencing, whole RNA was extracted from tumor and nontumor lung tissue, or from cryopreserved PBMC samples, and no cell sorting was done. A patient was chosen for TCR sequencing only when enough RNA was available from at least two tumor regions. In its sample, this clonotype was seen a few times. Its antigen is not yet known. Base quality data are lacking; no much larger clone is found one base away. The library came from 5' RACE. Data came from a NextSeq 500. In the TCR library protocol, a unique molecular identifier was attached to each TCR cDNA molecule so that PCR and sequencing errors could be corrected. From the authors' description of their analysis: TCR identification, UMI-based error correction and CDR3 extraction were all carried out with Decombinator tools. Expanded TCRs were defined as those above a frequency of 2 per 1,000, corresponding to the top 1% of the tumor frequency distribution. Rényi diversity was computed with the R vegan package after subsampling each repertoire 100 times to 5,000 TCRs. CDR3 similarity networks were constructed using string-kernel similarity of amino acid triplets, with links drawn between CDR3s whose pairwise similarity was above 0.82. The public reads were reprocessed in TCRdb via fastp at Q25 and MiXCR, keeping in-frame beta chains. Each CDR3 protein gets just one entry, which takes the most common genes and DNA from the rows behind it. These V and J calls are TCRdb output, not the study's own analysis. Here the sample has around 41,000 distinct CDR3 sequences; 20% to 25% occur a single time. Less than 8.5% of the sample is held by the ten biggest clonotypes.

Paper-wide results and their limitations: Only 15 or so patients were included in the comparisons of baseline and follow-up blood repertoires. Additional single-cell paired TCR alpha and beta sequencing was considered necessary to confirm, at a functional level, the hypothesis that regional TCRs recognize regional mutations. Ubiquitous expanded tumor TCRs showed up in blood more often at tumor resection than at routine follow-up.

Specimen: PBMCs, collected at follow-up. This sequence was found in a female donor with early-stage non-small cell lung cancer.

The CDR3 region has the sequence CASSQDGTGPQPQHF. In nucleotides, the sequence is TGTGCCAGCAGCCAAGATGGGACAGGGCCTCAGCCCCAGCATTTT. Rearrangement joined TRBV3-1 to TRBJ1-5; TRBD1 matches 9 bases in the middle. CDR3 length: 15 amino acids, cysteine to phenylalanine. Only CDR3 DNA is held: 45 bases, read in frame from base 1. V trim: 0 bases; J trim: 6 bases; unmatched bases: 3. Per the germline V gene (reference sequence), LGHDT is the CDR1 and YNNKEL is the CDR2.